A single sample gave rise to the 23 T cell receptor beta chains below, sequenced in a study of blood T cell repertoires in COVID-19. Assay used: immunoSEQ multiplex PCR; TCRdb lists only in-frame clones, some missing. The sample consists of hundreds of thousands of clones, roughly 90% of them appearing once. Sequenced material: peripheral blood. Receptors were obtained from a man between 60 and 75 years old who had recovered from COVID-19.

The chain carries TRBV19 and TRBJ2-7; TRBD2 aligns across 13 bases. J was trimmed by 12 bases and V by 3 bases; bases with no gene match: 5. CDR3 size: 13 residues. The germline V gene has CDR1 LNHDA and CDR2 SQIVND (reference sequence). The CDR3 DNA sequence: TGTGCCAGTAGTATGGGACTAGCGGGGATAACGTACTTC. Translated: CASSMGLAGITYF.

This clone was counted a single time. The gene calls are TRBV28 and TRBJ1-2; 9 nucleotides line up with TRBD1. The CDR3 contains 14 residues. Per germline, CDR1 MDHEN and CDR2 SYDVKM. The V gene end was trimmed by 6 bases and the J gene end by 7 bases; junction bases not matched to a gene: 9. Written as DNA, the CDR3 is TGTGCCAGCAGGCTCACCGGACAGGGGCTTGGCTACACCTTC. This translates into CASRLTGQGLGYTF.

This sequence joins TRBV3-1 (or the pseudogene TRBV3-2) and TRBJ2-3; tentatively, D is TRBD2 (6 bases). Germline CDR1 and CDR2: LGHDT and YNNKEL (reference sequence). The germline V and J ends were trimmed by 3 bases and 7 bases, with 20 bases remaining between them. CDR3 length equals 16 residues. The CDR3 protein is CASSQAVGLFRNTQYF. The CDR3 nucleotides are TGTGCCAGCAGCCAGGCCGTAGGACTATTCAGGAATACGCAGTATTTT.

This clone was seen at least ten times. The V gene is TRBV6-5, the J gene TRBJ2-7; 11 bases match TRBD2. Germline V CDR1 and CDR2: MNHEY, SVGAGI. The V and J ends lost 2 bases and 3 bases, in that order; junction bases with no gene match: 3. The CDR3 is 15 amino acids. The CDR3 nucleotides read TGTGCCAGCAGTTACGGGACTAGCGGTATCTACGAGCAGTACTTC. Translating gives CASSYGTSGIYEQYF.

This clone was counted only a few times. The chain recombines TRBV7-2 with TRBJ2-3, with TRBD2 identical over 12 bases. Germline CDR1 and CDR2: SGHTA and FQGNSA. The CDR3 consists of 16 residues. V trimming: 5 bases; J trimming: 3 bases; junction bases outside the gene matches: 6. CDR3 in DNA: TGTGCCAGCAGCGTCCTAGCGGGAGGGATTACAGATACGCAGTATTTT. This gives the protein CASSVLAGGITDTQYF.

This chain links TRBV10-3 with TRBJ2-2; 9 positions match TRBD1. Trimming at V came to 6 bases and at J to 3 bases, leaving 2 bases not matched to a gene. Looked up from germline, CDR1 is ENHRY and CDR2 is SYGVKD. This CDR3 comprises 14 residues. The CDR3 nucleotides read TGTGCCATCAGCGGGACAGGGTACACCGGGGAGCTGTTTTTT. Translated, it gives CAISGTGYTGELFF.

A few counts support this clone. The CDR3: CASSLDGTGISPLHF. In nucleotides, the CDR3 is TGCGCCAGCAGCTTGGACGGGACAGGGATATCACCCCTCCACTTT. The rearrangement links TRBV5-1 to TRBJ1-6, with TRBD1 identical over 9 bases. The CDR3 loop spans 15 amino acids. Trimming removed 0 bases from V and 10 bases from J; junction bases left unmatched: 5. CDR1 and CDR2 from the germline V gene are SGHRS and YFSETQ.

The chain joins TRBV7-9 to TRBJ2-2; tentatively, D is TRBD2 (6 bases). The germline V gene has CDR1 SEHNR and CDR2 FQNEAQ (reference sequence). The CDR3 contains 18 residues. V lost 6 bases and J 0 bases, leaving 20 bases between the germline ends. The CDR3 DNA is TGTGCCAGCAGTTTGCTTCGATATAGCGGAACGAACACCGGGGAGCTGTTTTTT. Translating gives CASSLLRYSGTNTGELFF.

The chain joins TRBV19 to TRBJ1-5; a weak D match, TRBD1 (6 bases). Germline values: CDR1 LNHDA, CDR2 SQIVND (reference sequence). Trimming pared 5 bases from V and 7 bases from J, leaving 18 bases between. This CDR3 has 15 amino acids. CDR3 loop: CASSYRDGFLQPQHF. DNA of the CDR3: TGTGCCAGTAGTTACAGGGACGGTTTTCTACAGCCCCAGCATTTT. The full variable domain, in which reference TRBV19 and TRBJ1-5 provide the parts outside the CDR3, is DGGITQSPKYLFRKEGQNVTLSCEQNLNHDAMYWYRQDPGQGLRLIYYSQIVNDFQKGDIAEGYSVSREKKESFPLTVTSAQKNPTAFYLCASSYRDGFLQPQHFGDGTRLSIL.

The genes are TRBV4-1 and TRBJ2-5, with 10 bases that match TRBD2. This CDR3 contains 16 residues. V was pared by 6 bases and J by 7 bases, with 14 bases of the junction left unmatched. CDR1 is MGHRA and CDR2 is YSYEKL in the germline V gene. CDR3 DNA sequence: TGCGCCAGCAGGGGATTGGGTAGCGGGGGGAGGGGGACCCAGTACTTC. Translated, it gives CASRGLGSGGRGTQYF.

The chain is built from TRBV18 and TRBJ2-3, with D possibly TRBD1 on 5 matching bases. Trimming removed 6 bases at V and 0 bases at J, with 10 bases between. CDR1 is KGHSH, CDR2 LQKENI, per germline. This CDR3 has 14 amino acids. CDR3: CASSPRASTDTQYF. The CDR3 nucleotides are TGTGCCAGCTCCCCCAGGGCTAGCACAGATACGCAGTATTTT. Filled out from reference TRBV18 and TRBJ2-3, the complete variable domain reads NAGVMQNPRHLVRRRGQEARLRCSPMKGHSHVYWYRQLPEEGLKFMVYLQKENIIDESGMPKERFSAEFPKEGPSILRIQQVVRGDSAAYFCASSPRASTDTQYFGPGTRLTVL.

The chain combines TRBV27 with TRBJ1-1, with D tentatively TRBD1 (5 bases). CDR3 size: 12 residues. Germline V gene lookup returns CDR1 MNHEY and CDR2 SMNVEV (reference sequence). The ends were cut back, 6 bases at V and 5 bases at J, with 10 bases in the middle. This CDR3 reads CASRGQWTEAFF. The CDR3 nucleotides read TGTGCCAGCAGGGGGCAGTGGACTGAAGCTTTCTTT.

The chain links TRBV28 to TRBJ2-7; TRBD1 matches at 9 bases. Germline CDR1 and CDR2: MDHEN and SYDVKM. The ends lost 1 base at V and 3 bases at J; junction bases unmatched: 7. The CDR3 is 16 residues long. The CDR3 DNA is TGTGCCAGCAGTTTATCGATAGGGACAGGGTTCTACGAGCAGTACTTC. As protein: CASSLSIGTGFYEQYF.

This clone was detected once. The chain recombines TRBV19 with TRBJ2-2; TRBD2 agrees at 12 bases. The CDR3 is 15 residues long. J gave up 4 bases and V 9 bases, and 6 bases lay outside the gene matches. CDR1 LNHDA and CDR2 SQIVND come from the germline V gene (reference sequence). For the CDR3, the DNA is TGTGCCAGCTCTAGCGGGAGGGCAGGCACCGGGGAGCTGTTTTTT. It encodes CASSSGRAGTGELFF.

The chain has TRBV19 and TRBJ2-2, with 8 bases fitting TRBD1. Germline trimming cut 5 bases from V and 2 bases from J; bases unmatched to any gene: 4. The CDR3 runs 15 residues. Germline values: CDR1 LNHDA, CDR2 SQIVND (reference sequence). This CDR3 reads CASSLTGGNTGELFF. The CDR3 DNA is TGTGCCAGTAGTTTAACAGGGGGAAACACCGGGGAGCTGTTTTTT.

The J gene is TRBJ2-7, the V gene TRBV7-2; 8 bases are a match to TRBD2. This CDR3 is built from 16 residues. Germline trimming cut 1 base from V and 2 bases from J; bases unmatched to any gene: 7. Germline loops: CDR1 SGHTA, CDR2 FQGNSA. CDR3 bases: TGTGCCAGCAGCTTAGGGGGGCTGACTAGCGCCTACGAGCAGTACTTC. Its translation is CASSLGGLTSAYEQYF.

This clone was counted a single time. The rearrangement uses TRBV3-1 (or the pseudogene TRBV3-2) and TRBJ2-7; 9 nucleotides line up with TRBD2. Unmatched junction bases numbered 3, after V lost 0 bases and J lost 3 bases. The CDR3 extends over 15 amino acids. Germline loops: CDR1 LGHDT, CDR2 YNNKEL (reference sequence). CDR3 region: CASSQDQLAGYEQYF. For the CDR3, the DNA is TGTGCCAGCAGCCAAGATCAACTAGCGGGCTACGAGCAGTACTTC.

This clone has a handful of counts. V is TRBV6-5 and J is TRBJ1-5, with D unclear. Looked up from germline, CDR1 is MNHEY and CDR2 is SVGAGI. Trimming cost V 8 bases and J 4 bases, with 9 bases left between them. The CDR3 runs 12 residues. The CDR3 DNA follows: TGTGCCAGCGGGCAGTCGAATCAGCCCCAGCATTTT. This translates into CASGQSNQPQHF.

This clone was detected ten times or more. The chain uses TRBV6-4 and TRBJ2-2, with 7 bases lining up with TRBD2. The CDR3 consists of 15 residues. The germline V gene has CDR1 MRHNA and CDR2 SNTAGT. V dropped 3 bases and J dropped 6; count of bases not matched to a gene: 7. The CDR3 loop reads CASSDRAGEAGELFF. CDR3 DNA: TGTGCCAGCAGTGATCGTGCGGGAGAGGCCGGGGAGCTGTTTTTT.

This chain uses TRBV7-3 with TRBJ2-1, with 9 bases lining up with TRBD2. This CDR3 contains 15 residues. Germline CDR1 is SGHTA and CDR2 is FQGTGA. Trimming at V came to 5 bases and at J to 0 bases, leaving 2 bases not matched to a gene. CDR3 DNA sequence: TGTGCCAGCAGCGTGACTAGCGGCTCCTACAATGAGCAGTTCTTC. It codes for CASSVTSGSYNEQFF.

The chain carries TRBV27 and TRBJ2-7, with D tentatively TRBD2 (6 bases). Germline-derived CDR1 and CDR2 are MNHEY and SMNVEV (reference sequence). The CDR3 length is 14 residues. The V end lost 2 bases, the J end lost 6 bases, and 14 bases lay between the germline ends. DNA for the CDR3: TGTGCCAGCAGTTTAGACTGGGTCGGGGGCGAGCAGTACTTC. This codes for CASSLDWVGGEQYF.

This chain uses TRBV5-1 with TRBJ1-3, with a weak D call TRBD1 (6 bases). Looked up from germline, CDR1 is SGHRS and CDR2 is YFSETQ. Trimming removed 8 bases from V and 0 bases from J, with 15 bases in between. The CDR3 is 15 amino acids. The CDR3 reads CASRRDRSSGNTIYF. DNA for the CDR3: TGCGCCAGTCGTCGCGACAGGAGCTCTGGAAACACCATATATTTT.

The V call is TRBV5-4, the J call TRBJ1-2, with TRBD1 matching over 9 bases. Trimming removed 4 bases from V and 1 base from J; junction bases left unmatched: 8. The germline V gene has CDR1 SGHNT and CDR2 YYREEE (reference sequence). The CDR3 has 16 residues. The CDR3 DNA follows: TGTGCCAGCAGCCGAGGACAGGGGCGATTTAACTATGGCTACACCTTC. Translated: CASSRGQGRFNYGYTF.